This entry lists 11 T cell receptor beta chains sequenced from one sample in a study of regulatory T cells in long-lasting Graves disease. Stated time point: newly diagnosed GD, antithyroid drugs for less than 3 months. Extracted PBMC RNA gave rise to the TCR library. Building of the TCR beta libraries involved iRepertoire HTBI primers and Arm-PCR of CDR3 regions. TCRdb re-derived calls from the multiplex PCR reads in MiXCR, one entry per CDR3 protein. The sample shows roughly 500,000 distinct CDR3 sequences, about 13% of them seen only once. These data are also associated with another study on T cells in Graves' hyperthyroidism and ophthalmopathy.

The sample in question was peripheral blood mononuclear cells (PBMCs), obtained at new diagnosis, from a patient treated with antithyroid drugs. Every receptor here comes from a young man with Graves disease.

This clonotype was recorded many times. This chain joins TRBV11-2 and TRBJ2-1; 13 positions agree with TRBD2. This CDR3 contains 16 residues. From germline, CDR1 is SGHAT and CDR2 FQNNGV. Trimming cost V 4 bases and J 9 bases; bases outside gene matches: 9. The CDR3 DNA is TGTGCCAGCAGCTCCGGACTAGCGGGAGTTATAGGTGAGCAGTTCTTC. It is translated as CASSSGLAGVIGEQFF. The variable domain in full, with the rest retrieved from reference TRBV11-2 and TRBJ2-1, is EAGVAQSPRYKIIEKRQSVAFWCNPISGHATLYWYQQILGQGPKLLIQFQNNGVVDDSQLPKDRFSAERLKGVDSTLKIQPAKLEDSAVYLCASSSGLAGVIGEQFFGPGTRLTVL.

This clonotype was detected only a few times. This chain uses TRBV20-1 with TRBJ1-2; weak D call: TRBD1 (5 bases). This CDR3 spans 14 amino acids. The germline V and J ends were trimmed by 0 bases and 2 bases, with 10 bases remaining between them. Per germline, CDR1 DFQATT and CDR2 SNEGSKA (reference sequence). CDR3 nucleotide sequence: TGCAGTGCTAGAGAGGGCAGGGTGAACTATGGCTACACCTTC. Its translation: CSAREGRVNYGYTF.

This clonotype was detected ten times or more. V usage is TRBV12-3 or TRBV12-4 and J usage is TRBJ2-5, with D possibly being TRBD1 (6 bases). The V gene lost 5 bases and the J gene lost 0 bases, with 28 bases spanning the gap. The CDR3 covers 20 residues. CDR3 coding DNA: TGTGCCAGCAGTGGGCCTCCCCACCACCTACAGGGCCAGTACCAAGAGACCCAGTACTTC. This encodes CASSGPPHHLQGQYQETQYF.

This clonotype has at least ten counts. One end of the junction does not line up with germline, which may come from a read error. This sequence joins TRBV5-1 and TRBJ1-1, with D tentatively TRBD1 (6 bases). Germline V lookup: CDR1 SGHRS, CDR2 YFSETQ. The CDR3 is 13 residues long. CDR3 sequence: CASSPRTVANAFF. The CDR3 region has the DNA TGTGCCAGCAGCCCCCGGACAGTTGCCAATGCTTTCTTT.

This clonotype was observed a few times. The gene calls are TRBV29-1 and TRBJ2-7, with D perhaps TRBD1 (7 bases). Trimming pared 3 bases from V and 2 bases from J, leaving 14 bases between. The CDR3 has 14 residues. The germline V gene encodes CDR1 SQVTM and CDR2 ANQGSEA. In nucleotides, the CDR3 is TGCAGCGTTGACAGGGGGGACGGAACCTACGAGCAGTACTTC. Its protein is CSVDRGDGTYEQYF.

Of note for this clonotype: No conserved phenylalanine or tryptophan is present at the end of the CDR3, so a read error is the likely explanation. The V and J genes are TRBV5-1 and TRBJ2-3, with 10 nucleotides matching TRBD2. From germline, CDR1 is SGHRS and CDR2 YFSETQ. The ends lost 5 bases at V and 3 bases at J; junction bases unmatched: 12. CDR3 length: 17 residues. CDR3 residues: CASSPIWLAGETDTQYS. Written as DNA, the CDR3 is TGCGCCAGCAGTCCCATCTGGCTAGCGGGAGAAACAGATACGCAGTATTCT.

Concerning this clonotype itself: Compared with germline, one end of the junction differs, possibly owing to a read error. The J gene is TRBJ2-1, the V gene TRBV3-1, with D hard to call. Germline CDR1 LGHDT, CDR2 YNNKEL (reference sequence). There are 13 residues in the CDR3. CDR3 amino acids: CASGQGYSAGQFF. The CDR3 DNA reads as TGTGCCAGCGGCCAAGGCTATTCGGCAGGGCAGTTCTTC.

In its sample, this clonotype was seen many times. J is TRBJ2-5 and V is TRBV6-1; 9 nucleotides agree with TRBD1. The V gene end was trimmed by 6 bases and the J gene end by 2 bases; junction bases not matched to a gene: 4. There are 14 residues in the CDR3. Per germline, CDR1 MNHNS and CDR2 SASEGT. CDR3 amino acids: CASRGQGLQETQYF. CDR3 sequence (DNA): TGTGCCAGCAGAGGACAGGGGCTACAAGAGACCCAGTACTTC.

This clonotype was counted ten times or more. The chain has TRBV18 and TRBJ2-7, with 8 nucleotides matching TRBD1. CDR3 length equals 15 residues. The V and J ends lost 3 bases and 6 bases, in that order; junction bases with no gene match: 10. Germline CDR1 KGHSH, CDR2 LQKENI. For the CDR3, the DNA is TGTGCCAGCTCACCCGGGACAGGTCCCCTGGGCGAGCAGTACTTC. Its protein product is CASSPGTGPLGEQYF.

This chain connects TRBV20-1 to TRBJ1-4; 7 bases agree with TRBD1. The length of the CDR3 is 16 residues. Germline assignment: CDR1 DFQATT and CDR2 SNEGSKA (reference sequence). Here the CDR3 reads CGTSDIRQGLDEKLFF. The CDR3 region has the DNA TGCGGGACTTCGGATATTCGACAGGGTTTAGATGAAAAACTGTTTTTT.

This clonotype has a handful of counts. The chain recombines TRBV20-1 with TRBJ1-2, with D perhaps TRBD1 (5 bases). V was pared by 6 bases and J by 0 bases, with 14 bases between. From germline, CDR1 is DFQATT and CDR2 SNEGSKA (reference sequence). The CDR3 is 14 residues long. CDR3 region: CSASPRQTNYGYTF. The DNA for the CDR3 is TGCAGTGCCTCACCCCGACAGACTAACTATGGCTACACCTTC.